This note documents a single T cell receptor (beta chain) sequence. The clone's antigen remains unknown. This specimen comes from a study of T cells expressing NK-cell markers (dated by TCRdb to the early 2020s). About the investigation overall: TCR beta-chain repertoires were profiled in sorted CD3+CD56+NKG2C+, CD3+CD56+NKG2C- and CD3+CD56-NKG2C+ T-cell subsets from several donors. Seven of the eight sequenced donors were HCMV-seropositive and one was HCMV-seronegative. Randomly selected healthy volunteers, three men and five women, were used as the eight sequenced donors. Libraries were sequenced as 2 x 150 bp reads on Illumina HiSeq 2000/2500, MiSeq or NextSeq. The research as a whole found: Those dominant clonotypes were again the most abundant among CD3+CD56-NKG2C+ cells in a few donors, at roughly 25-65%. In six donors, the dominant CD3+CD56+NKG2C+ clonotypes ranked among the top 10 CD8+ clonotypes, making up roughly 1.0-7.0% of CD8+ T cells. Whether the expanded NKG2C-expressing T cell clones were specific for HCMV antigens remained unclear.

A commercial ELISA kit detecting HCMV-specific IgG in serum was used to determine HCMV serostatus. Ficoll density gradient centrifugation was used to isolate peripheral blood mononuclear cells from blood. Sequencing used an Illumina HiSeq 2000. TCR beta cDNA libraries were prepared using 5'RACE template switching, which introduced a universal primer site and unique molecular identifiers. Priming for cDNA synthesis came from the TCR beta constant segment, and two successive PCR amplification steps followed. For the original study's pipeline: MIGEC was used to demultiplex reads and group reads by UMI, and MiTCR was used to assemble and quantify clonotypes. To exclude erroneous sequences, any TCR cDNA sequence not supported by at least two reads was discarded. Downstream repertoire analysis used the tcR package, and clonotypes were matched across fractions by CDR3 nucleotide sequence plus V segment. VDJmatch was used to annotate antigen specificity against VDJdb, with one amino acid substitution allowed in CDR3. TCRdb reprocessed the sequencing reads and holds a single record per CDR3 protein sequence, with no DNA. For this entry, the V and J calls and clone size follow TCRdb and not the study's own pipeline. This sample's table lists under 600,000 distinct CDR3 sequences. The leading ten clones occupy approximately 1.5% of the sample.

CDR1 SGHVS and CDR2 FNYEAQ are derived from the germline V gene. The CDR3 starts with the cysteine, ends with the phenylalanine, and has 14 residues. No DNA is given. The clonotype was recovered from a woman between 50 and 59 years old in good health. Donor details come from another sample of the same person, matched by shared clones. Here the chain combines TRBV7-6 and TRBJ2-7; TCRdb names TRBD1, which stays unverified in the absence of DNA. The material sequenced was blood T cells: a sorted CD56 or NKG2C T cell subset, CD4+ or CD8+ T cells, or bulk PBMC T cells (not recorded which). CDR3 protein: CASSQLFPLYEQYF.